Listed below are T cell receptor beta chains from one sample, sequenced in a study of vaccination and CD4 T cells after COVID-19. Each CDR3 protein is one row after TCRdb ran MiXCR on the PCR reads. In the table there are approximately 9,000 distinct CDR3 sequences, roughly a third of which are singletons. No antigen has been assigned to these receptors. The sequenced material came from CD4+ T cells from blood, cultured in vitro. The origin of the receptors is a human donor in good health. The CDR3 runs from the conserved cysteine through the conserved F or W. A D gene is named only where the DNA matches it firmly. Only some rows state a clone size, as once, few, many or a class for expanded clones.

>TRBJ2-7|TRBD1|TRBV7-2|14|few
TGTGCCAGCAGCTTTCAGGGGGCAGACTACGAGCAGTACTTC
CASSFQGADYEQYF
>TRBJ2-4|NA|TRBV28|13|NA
TGTGCCAGCAGTTTTCAGGGAGGAGAAATTCAGTACTTC
CASSFQGGEIQYF
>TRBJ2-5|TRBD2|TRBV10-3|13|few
TGTGCCACCGCTGGGAGGGAGGGGGAGACCCAGTACTTC
CATAGREGETQYF
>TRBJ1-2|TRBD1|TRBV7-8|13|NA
TGTGCCAGCAGCTTAGCCGGGACAGCAAAGTACACCTTC
CASSLAGTAKYTF
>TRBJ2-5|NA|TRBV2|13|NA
TGTGCCAGCAGTGCGGACTGGGCAGAGACCCAGTACTTC
CASSADWAETQYF
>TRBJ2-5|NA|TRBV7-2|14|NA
TGTGCCAGCAGCTTAGCGACCTTTAGAGAGACCCAGTACTTC
CASSLATFRETQYF
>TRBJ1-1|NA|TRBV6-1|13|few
TGTGCCAGCAGACAAGGACAGAACACTGAAGCTTTCTTT
CASRQGQNTEAFF
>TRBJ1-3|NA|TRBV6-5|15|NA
TGTGCCAGCAGTTACTCGGGGGGCTCAGGAAACACCATATATTTT
CASSYSGGSGNTIYF
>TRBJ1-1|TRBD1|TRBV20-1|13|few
TGCAGTGCTGGGGGACAGGTGGGGACTGAAGCTTTCTTT
CSAGGQVGTEAFF
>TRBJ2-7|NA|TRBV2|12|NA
TGTGCCAGCAGTAGGGACGGGAACGAGCAGTACTTC
CASSRDGNEQYF
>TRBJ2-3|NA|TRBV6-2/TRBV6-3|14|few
TGTGCCAGTTTCATACCAGGAGGCACAGATACGCAGTATTTT
CASFIPGGTDTQYF
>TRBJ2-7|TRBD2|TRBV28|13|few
TGTGCCAGCAGTGGGCTAGCGGTCGGCGAGCAGTACTTC
CASSGLAVGEQYF
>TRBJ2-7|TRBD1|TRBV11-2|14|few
TGTGCCAGCAGCTTGACAGGGATACTCTACGAGCAGTACTTC
CASSLTGILYEQYF
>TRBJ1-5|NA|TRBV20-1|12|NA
TGCAGTGCTAGCAGGGACAATCAGCCCCAGCATTTT
CSASRDNQPQHF
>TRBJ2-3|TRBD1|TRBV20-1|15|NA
TGCAGTGCTAGGCCGTGGGGACAGGGCCGAGATACGCAGTATTTT
CSARPWGQGRDTQYF
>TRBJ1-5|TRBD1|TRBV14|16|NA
TGTGCCAGCAGCCCGTCCGGGACAGGGCTGGGGCAGCCCCAGCATTTT
CASSPSGTGLGQPQHF
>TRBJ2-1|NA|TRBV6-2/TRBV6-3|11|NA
TGTGCCAGCAGCTCCGGGCTAGCAGAGTTCTTC
CASSSGLAEFF
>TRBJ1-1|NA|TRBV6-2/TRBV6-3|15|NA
TGTGCCAGCAGTTCCGGCGGGGACGGACACACTGAAGCTTTCTTT
CASSSGGDGHTEAFF
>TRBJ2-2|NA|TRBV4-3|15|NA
TGCGCCAGCAGCCAAGATAGACTATTTACCGGGGAGCTGTTTTTT
CASSQDRLFTGELFF
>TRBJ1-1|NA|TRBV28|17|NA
TGTGCCAGCAGTCTACTCCTTTACAGGGCGAGGGGCACTGAAGCTTTCTTT
CASSLLLYRARGTEAFF
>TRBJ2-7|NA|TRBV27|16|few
TGTGCCAGCAGTTTTCTAAACCTGGGGCGTTCCTACGAGCAGTACTTC
CASSFLNLGRSYEQYF
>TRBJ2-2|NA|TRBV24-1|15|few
TGTGCCTGTTCAGAACCACAGGGAGCCGTGGGGGAGCTGTTTTTT
CACSEPQGAVGELFF
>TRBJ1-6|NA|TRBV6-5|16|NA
TGTGCCAGCAGTTACTCCTTTCAAGGCTATAATTCACCCCTCCACTTT
CASSYSFQGYNSPLHF
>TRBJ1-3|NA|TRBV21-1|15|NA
TGTGCCAGCAGGACTCGTGGGGGGGTCGCGAACACCATATATTTT
CASRTRGGVANTIYF
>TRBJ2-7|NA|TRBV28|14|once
TGTGCCAGCAGTTTGCGCGGGCCCACCTACGAGCAGTACTTC
CASSLRGPTYEQYF
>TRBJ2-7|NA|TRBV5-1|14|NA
TGCGCCAGCAAATATGACGCAGAAGGCTACGAGCAGTACTTC
CASKYDAEGYEQYF
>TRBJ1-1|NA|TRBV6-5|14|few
TGTGCCAGCAGTTACAGTGGGGGAAACACTGAAGCTTTCTTT
CASSYSGGNTEAFF
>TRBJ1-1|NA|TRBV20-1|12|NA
TGCACTTTACTGGGCGACAGTATTGAAGCTTTCTTT
CTLLGDSIEAFF
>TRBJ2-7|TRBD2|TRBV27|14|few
TGTGCCAGCAGGTTAAGCGGGACGGGGCCCGAGCAGTACTTC
CASRLSGTGPEQYF
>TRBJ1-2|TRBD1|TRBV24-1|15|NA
TGTGCCACCAGTGATACAACAGGGGTTGTCTATGGCTACACCTTC
CATSDTTGVVYGYTF
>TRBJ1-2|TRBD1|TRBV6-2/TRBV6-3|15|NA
TGTGCCAGCTCTAGGCCGGGACAGGGCAACTATGGCTACACCTTC
CASSRPGQGNYGYTF
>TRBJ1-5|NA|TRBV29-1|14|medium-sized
TGCAGCGTTGGACAGGTCGGAAGCAATCAGCCCCAGCATTTT
CSVGQVGSNQPQHF
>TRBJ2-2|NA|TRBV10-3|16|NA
TGTGCCCTAGGGGCAGGGCTCTCTTCGAACACCGGGGAGCTGTTTTTT
CALGAGLSSNTGELFF
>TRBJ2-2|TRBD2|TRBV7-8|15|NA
TGTGCCAGCAGCTTATACCGCGGGAGTGCCGGGGAGCTGTTTTTT
CASSLYRGSAGELFF
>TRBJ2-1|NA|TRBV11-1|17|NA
NA
CASSFGPGQGPNNEQFF
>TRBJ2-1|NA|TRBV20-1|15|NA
TGCAGTGCTATAGCGGTCCAAATTAAGGTCGATGAGCAGTTCTTC
CSAIAVQIKVDEQFF
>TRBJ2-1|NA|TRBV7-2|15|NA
TGTGCCAGCAGCTTAGCGGAACCCTCCTACAATGAGCAGTTCTTC
CASSLAEPSYNEQFF
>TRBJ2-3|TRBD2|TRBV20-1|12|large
TGCAGTGCTAGGCGGGAGGGCCGCGGGCAGTATTTT
CSARREGRGQYF
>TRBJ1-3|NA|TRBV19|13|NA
TGTGCCAGTAACTATCGGCGAGGAAACACCATATATTTT
CASNYRRGNTIYF
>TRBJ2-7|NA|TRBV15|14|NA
TGTGCCACCAGCAGAGCTCTAGACGGTTACGAGCAGTACTTC
CATSRALDGYEQYF
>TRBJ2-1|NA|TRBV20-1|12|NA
TGCAGTGCACCACGTCGGGACAATGAGCAGTTCTTC
CSAPRRDNEQFF
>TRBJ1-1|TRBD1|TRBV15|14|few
TGTGCCACCAGCAGAGACAGGGGGATCACTGAAGCTTTCTTT
CATSRDRGITEAFF
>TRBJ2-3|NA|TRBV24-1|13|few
TGTGCCACCAGTGATTATCCAAGAGATACGCAGTATTTT
CATSDYPRDTQYF
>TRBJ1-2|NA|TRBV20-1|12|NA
TGCAGTGCTAGAGATAGGACAAGTGGCTACACCTTC
CSARDRTSGYTF
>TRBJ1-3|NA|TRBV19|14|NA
TGTGCCAGTAGGTTCTCCATCTCTGGAAACACCATATATTTT
CASRFSISGNTIYF
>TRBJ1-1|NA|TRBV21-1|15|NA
TGTGCCAGCAGCGGGGGACCACCGCTGAGCACTGAAGCTTTCTTT
CASSGGPPLSTEAFF
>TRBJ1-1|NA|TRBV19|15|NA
TGTGCCAGTACCCGTACCTGGGGCGCGCCGAAGGAAGCTTTCTTT
CASTRTWGAPKEAFF
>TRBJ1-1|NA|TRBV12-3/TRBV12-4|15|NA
TGTGCCAGCAGTCCCGATGTGGGGGCGAACACTGAAGCTTTCTTT
CASSPDVGANTEAFF
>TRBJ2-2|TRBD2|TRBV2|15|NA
TGTGCCAGCAGTGCACTAGCGGGAGGAACCGGGGAGCTGTTTTTT
CASSALAGGTGELFF
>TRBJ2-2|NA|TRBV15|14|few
TGTGCCACCAGCAGAGGGGGGCACACCGGGGAGCTGTTTTTT
CATSRGGHTGELFF
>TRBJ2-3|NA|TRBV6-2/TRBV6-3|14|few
TGTGCCAGCAGTTCCCATGACCAACCCGATACGCAGTATTTT
CASSSHDQPDTQYF
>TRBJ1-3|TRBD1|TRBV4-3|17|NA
TGCGCCAGCAGCCATCTCCCCCAGCAGAGGGGGCAAAACACCATATATTTT
CASSHLPQQRGQNTIYF